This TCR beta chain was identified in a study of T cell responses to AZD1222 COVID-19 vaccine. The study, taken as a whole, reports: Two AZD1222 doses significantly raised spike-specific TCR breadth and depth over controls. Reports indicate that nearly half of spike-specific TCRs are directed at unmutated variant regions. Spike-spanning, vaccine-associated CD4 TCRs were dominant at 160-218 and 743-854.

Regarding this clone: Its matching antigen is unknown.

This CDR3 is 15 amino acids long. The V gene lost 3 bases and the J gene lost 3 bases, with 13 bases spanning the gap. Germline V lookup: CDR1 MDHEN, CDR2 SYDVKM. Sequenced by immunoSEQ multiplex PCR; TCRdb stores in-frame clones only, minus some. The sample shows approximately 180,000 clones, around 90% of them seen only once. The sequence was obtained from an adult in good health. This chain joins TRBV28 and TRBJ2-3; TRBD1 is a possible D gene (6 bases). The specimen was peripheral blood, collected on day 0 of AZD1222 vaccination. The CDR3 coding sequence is TGTGCCAGCAGTTTGGGGGCCGGGGAAACAGATACGCAGTATTTT. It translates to CASSLGAGETDTQYF.